The sequence of this T cell receptor beta chain was determined in a study of T cells in Graves' hyperthyroidism and ophthalmopathy. Absent ophthalmopathy progression within 18 months defined stable Graves' hyperthyroidism. Patients aged 18 to 65 had newly diagnosed hyperthyroidism that had lasted under 2 months. This clonotype was seen ten or more times. The antigen is not known. Using RNA transcripts as the source, TCR beta CDR3 regions were amplified. A set of HTBI primers served as the primers for a first-round RT-PCR of the TCR CDR3. TCRdb fed the multiplex PCR reads into MiXCR, producing one record per CDR3 protein. The sample lists hundreds of thousands of distinct CDR3 sequences; 11% to 15% were seen once. Study-level findings and limits: Most clonotypes expanded in thyroid above 0.001 were likewise present in blood.

In germline, CDR1 is GTSNPN, CDR2 SVGIG (reference sequence). The CDR3 runs 13 residues. V lost 1 base to trimming and J lost 7 bases; unmatched junction nucleotides: 6. This chain links TRBV30 with TRBJ2-7, with TRBD1 identical over 8 bases. The sequenced sample consisted of blood. The origin of this receptor is a woman between 18 and 29 years old with Graves' hyperthyroidism. This CDR3 is CAWSGAGGWEQYF. The CDR3 bases are TGTGCCTGGAGTGGGGCAGGGGGCTGGGAGCAGTACTTC.